This T cell receptor beta chain stems from a study of blood T cell repertoires in COVID-19. Turning to the study itself: T cells, B-cell-depleted T cells, or PBMCs provided the cDNA or gDNA that served as material.

Assay: immunoSEQ multiplex PCR; the TCRdb copy retains only in-frame clones and omits some. This table has approximately 220,000 clones, 65% to 85% appearing once. V was cut by 10 bases and J by 5 bases, with 17 bases left in between. The CDR3 runs 14 residues. Germline assignment: CDR1 MDHEN and CDR2 SYDVKM. Individuals drawn from 20 to 25 US areas were about 18 to 90 years old. The sequenced sample was PBMCs or T cells enriched from blood (not recorded which). The chain links TRBV28 to TRBJ1-4; tentative D call: TRBD1 (6 bases). This TCR derives from a woman in her thirties or forties with acute COVID-19. The CDR3 nucleotides read TGTGCCACGGAACAGACAGGACGCAATGAAAAACTGTTTTTT. Residues: CATEQTGRNEKLFF.